This T cell receptor (beta chain) originates from a study of blood T cell repertoires in COVID-19. The overall study: PBMCs, B-cell-depleted T cells, or T cells were the source of the cDNA or gDNA that made up the material.

Trimming at V came to 2 bases and at J to 7 bases, leaving 8 bases not matched to a gene. The CDR3 contains 15 residues. The V gene's germline CDR1 is LGHDT and CDR2 YNNKEL (reference sequence). As processed by the authors: Estimation of nucleated cell counts was performed using reference gene primer amplification. Some clones are missing from TCRdb's copy, which holds only in-frame ones; the method was immunoSEQ multiplex PCR. The DNA gave D and trimming, while V, J and clone size come from that table. The sample holds 210,000 or so clones, over 75% seen once. This receptor was obtained from a woman between 35 and 50 years old with acute COVID-19. Sample: PBMCs or T cells enriched from blood (not recorded which). This chain uses TRBV3-1 (or the pseudogene TRBV3-2) with TRBJ1-1, with 9 bases that match TRBD1. Here the CDR3 reads CASSQQQGARGEAFF. The CDR3 DNA sequence: TGTGCCAGCAGCCAACAACAGGGGGCAAGAGGTGAAGCTTTCTTT.